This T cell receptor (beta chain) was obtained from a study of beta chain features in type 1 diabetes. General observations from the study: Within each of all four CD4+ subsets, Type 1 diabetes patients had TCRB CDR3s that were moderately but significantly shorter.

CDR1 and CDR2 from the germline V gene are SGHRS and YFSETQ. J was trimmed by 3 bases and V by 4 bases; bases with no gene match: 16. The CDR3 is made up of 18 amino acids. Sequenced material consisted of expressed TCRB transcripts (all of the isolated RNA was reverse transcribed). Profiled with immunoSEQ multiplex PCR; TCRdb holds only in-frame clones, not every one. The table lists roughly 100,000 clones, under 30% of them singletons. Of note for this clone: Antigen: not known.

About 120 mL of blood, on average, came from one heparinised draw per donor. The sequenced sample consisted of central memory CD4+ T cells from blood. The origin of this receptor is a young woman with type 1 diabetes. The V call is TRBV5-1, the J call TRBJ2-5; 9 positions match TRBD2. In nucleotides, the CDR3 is TGCGCCAGCAGCCCGGGGGTATTGACTAGCGGAAATGAAGAGACCCAGTACTTC. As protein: CASSPGVLTSGNEETQYF.